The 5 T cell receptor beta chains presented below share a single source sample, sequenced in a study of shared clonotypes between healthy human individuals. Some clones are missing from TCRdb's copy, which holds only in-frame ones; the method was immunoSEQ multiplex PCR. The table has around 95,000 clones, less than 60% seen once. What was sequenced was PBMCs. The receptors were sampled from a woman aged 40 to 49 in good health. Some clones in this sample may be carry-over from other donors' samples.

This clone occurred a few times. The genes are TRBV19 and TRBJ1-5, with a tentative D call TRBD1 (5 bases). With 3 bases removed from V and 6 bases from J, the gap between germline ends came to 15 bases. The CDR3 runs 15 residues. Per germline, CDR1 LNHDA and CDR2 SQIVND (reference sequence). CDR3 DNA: TGTGCCAGTAGTATCGGGGCAGGGAGGGGTCAGCCCCAGCATTTT. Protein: CASSIGAGRGQPQHF.

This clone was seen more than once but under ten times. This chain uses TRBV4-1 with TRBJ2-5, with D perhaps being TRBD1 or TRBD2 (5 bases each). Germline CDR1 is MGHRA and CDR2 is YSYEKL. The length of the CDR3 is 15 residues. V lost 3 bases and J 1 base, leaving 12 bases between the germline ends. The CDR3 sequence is CASSHGVGAQETQYF. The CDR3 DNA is TGCGCCAGCAGCCATGGGGTCGGGGCCCAAGAGACCCAGTACTTC.

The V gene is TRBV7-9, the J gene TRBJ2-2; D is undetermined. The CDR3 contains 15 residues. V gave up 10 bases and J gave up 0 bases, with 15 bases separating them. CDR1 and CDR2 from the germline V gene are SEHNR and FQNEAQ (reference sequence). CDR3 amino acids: CATAPSGPNTGELFF. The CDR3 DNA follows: TGTGCCACCGCCCCTTCGGGCCCGAACACCGGGGAGCTGTTTTTT. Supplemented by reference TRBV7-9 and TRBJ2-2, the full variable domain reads DTGVSQNPRHKITKRGQNVTFRCDPISEHNRLYWYRQTLGQGPEFLTYFQNEAQLEKSRLLSDRFSAERPKGSFSTLEIQRTEQGDSAMYLCATAPSGPNTGELFFGEGSRLTVL.

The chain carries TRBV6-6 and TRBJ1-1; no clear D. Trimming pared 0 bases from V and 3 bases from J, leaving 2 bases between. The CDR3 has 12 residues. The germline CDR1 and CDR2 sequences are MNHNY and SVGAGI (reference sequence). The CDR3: CASSYSYTEAFF. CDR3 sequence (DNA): TGTGCCAGCAGTTACTCCTACACTGAAGCTTTCTTT.

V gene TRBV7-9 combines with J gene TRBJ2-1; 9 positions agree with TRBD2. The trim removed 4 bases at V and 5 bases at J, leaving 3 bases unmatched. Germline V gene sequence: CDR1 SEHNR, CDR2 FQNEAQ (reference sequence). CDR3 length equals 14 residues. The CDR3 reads CASSSSGDHNEQFF. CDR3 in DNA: TGTGCCAGCAGCTCTAGCGGGGATCACAATGAGCAGTTCTTC. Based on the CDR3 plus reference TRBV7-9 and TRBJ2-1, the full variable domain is DTGVSQNPRHKITKRGQNVTFRCDPISEHNRLYWYRQTLGQGPEFLTYFQNEAQLEKSRLLSDRFSAERPKGSFSTLEIQRTEQGDSAMYLCASSSSGDHNEQFFGPGTRLTVL.